Following are 15 T cell receptor beta chains from one sample sequenced in a study of shared clonotypes between healthy human individuals. Clones were sequenced by immunoSEQ multiplex PCR, and TCRdb holds only the in-frame ones, with some missing. The sample has about 530,000 clones, about 79% seen once. Input material: PBMCs. These TCRs come from a woman aged 40 to 50 in good health. Some clones in this sample may be carry-over from other donors' samples.

This clone was recorded many times. The V and J genes are TRBV29-1 and TRBJ1-1, with a tentative D call TRBD1 (5 bases). V was pared by 6 bases and J by 0 bases, with 11 bases between. In germline, CDR1 is SQVTM, CDR2 ANQGSEA. The CDR3 length is 13 residues. This CDR3 reads CSVCWDLNTEAFF. CDR3 DNA: TGCAGCGTCTGCTGGGACCTGAACACTGAAGCTTTCTTT.

This clone was recorded only once. The gene calls are TRBV7-2 and TRBJ1-4; TRBD1 agrees at 8 bases. CDR1 is SGHTA and CDR2 is FQGNSA in the germline V gene. The V segment lost 6 bases and the J segment 8 bases; nucleotides outside the gene matches: 8. The CDR3 totals 14 residues. The CDR3: CASRVPGGQEKLFF. For the CDR3, the DNA is TGTGCCAGCAGGGTACCAGGGGGCCAGGAAAAACTGTTTTTT.

The rearrangement links TRBV5-1 to TRBJ2-2; D unclear. V was cut by 5 bases and J by 7 bases, with 12 bases left in between. The CDR3 loop spans 13 amino acids. CDR1 and CDR2 from the germline V gene are SGHRS and YFSETQ. This CDR3 reads CASSGQSSGELFF. The CDR3, as DNA: TGCGCCAGCAGTGGGCAATCGAGCGGGGAGCTGTTTTTT. Complete variable domain (other parts from reference TRBV5-1 and TRBJ2-2): KAGVTQTPRYLIKTRGQQVTLSCSPISGHRSVSWYQQTPGQGLQFLFEYFSETQRNKGNFPGRFSGRQFSNSRSEMNVSTLELGDSALYLCASSGQSSGELFFGEGSRLTVL.

The rearrangement joins TRBV27 to TRBJ2-1, with 10 positions matching TRBD2. The CDR3 runs 13 residues. The germline V gene has CDR1 MNHEY and CDR2 SMNVEV (reference sequence). J lost 8 bases, V lost 10 bases, and 8 bases had no gene match. CDR3 nucleotide sequence: TGTGCCACCAAGCTAGCGGGAGTGCATGAGCAGTTCTTC. Translation gives CATKLAGVHEQFF.

As concerns this clone: Other DNA sequences in this specimen translate into the identical CDR3. V is TRBV18 and J is TRBJ1-1; TRBD1 matches at 8 bases. This CDR3 spans 13 amino acids. The V segment lost 6 bases and the J segment 5 bases; nucleotides outside the gene matches: 5. From germline, CDR1 is KGHSH and CDR2 LQKENI. CDR3 residues: CASSQGAGTEAFF. DNA of the CDR3: TGTGCCAGCTCTCAGGGGGCCGGGACTGAAGCTTTCTTT.

This clone has just a few counts. This chain connects TRBV14 to TRBJ1-4; D ambiguous. Trimming shortened V by 4 bases and J by 10 bases, and 13 bases separated the two germline ends. The CDR3 totals 13 residues. Germline V gene sequence: CDR1 SGHDN, CDR2 FVKESK. The CDR3, as DNA: TGTGCCAGCAGCCTACTTTCCGAGGGAAAACTGTTTTTT. This sequence encodes CASSLLSEGKLFF.

V and J are TRBV28 and TRBJ1-4; perhaps TRBD1 as D (5 bases). CDR3 size: 16 residues. Germline values: CDR1 MDHEN, CDR2 SYDVKM. The V end was cut by 4 bases, the J end by 7 bases, with 19 bases between. This CDR3 is CASSSPRRGLGEKLFF. The DNA for the CDR3 is TGTGCCAGCAGTTCCCCGCGGCGGGGCTTGGGTGAAAAACTGTTTTTT.

This clone was recorded many times. The V gene is TRBV7-3, the J gene TRBJ2-2; 8 bases line up with TRBD1. Looked up from germline, CDR1 is SGHTA and CDR2 is FQGTGA. The V segment lost 8 bases and the J segment 5 bases; nucleotides outside the gene matches: 4. This CDR3 has 13 amino acids. The CDR3 loop is CASATGGTGELFF. For the CDR3, the DNA is TGTGCCAGCGCTACAGGGGGAACCGGGGAGCTGTTTTTT.

This sequence joins TRBV5-1 and TRBJ2-7; 11 bases agree with TRBD2. CDR1 and CDR2 (germline): SGHRS, YFSETQ. The J segment lost 0 bases and the V segment lost 6 bases, leaving 14 bases of the junction unmatched. The CDR3 contains 18 residues. The CDR3 protein is CASTLTFRLAGSSYEQYF. The DNA of the CDR3 is TGCGCCAGCACCCTGACCTTCAGACTAGCGGGAAGCTCCTACGAGCAGTACTTC.

Comment on this clone: This specimen includes other DNA sequences encoding the same CDR3. The gene calls are TRBV5-1 and TRBJ2-3; 11 nucleotides match TRBD2. This CDR3 has 15 amino acids. Germline CDR1 reads SGHRS; CDR2 reads YFSETQ. The V and J ends lost 2 bases and 1 base, in that order; junction bases with no gene match: 0. Written as DNA, the CDR3 is TGCGCCAGCAGCTTACTAGCGGGGGGCACAGATACGCAGTATTTT. This encodes CASSLLAGGTDTQYF.

The chain is built from TRBV12-5 and TRBJ1-1; D ambiguous. Germline V CDR1 and CDR2: LGHNT, FRNRAP. The CDR3 is made up of 14 amino acids. V was trimmed by 5 bases and J by 6 bases, leaving 16 bases between them. The CDR3: CASGLEGRAAEAFF. The CDR3 bases are TGTGCTAGTGGTCTCGAGGGTCGGGCGGCTGAAGCTTTCTTT.

The rearrangement joins TRBV27 to TRBJ2-7, with D tentatively TRBD1 (8 bases). The CDR3 is 16 residues long. The V end lost 5 bases, the J end lost 3 bases, and 20 bases lay between the germline ends. Looked up from germline, CDR1 is MNHEY and CDR2 is SMNVEV (reference sequence). The CDR3 protein is CASSRGRGQVNYEQYF. The DNA of the CDR3 is TGTGCCAGCAGTCGGGGGAGGGGACAGGTTAACTACGAGCAGTACTTC.

V usage is TRBV27 and J usage is TRBJ2-1; perhaps TRBD2 as D (7 bases). The V and J ends lost 6 bases and 4 bases respectively, with 22 bases between them. The CDR3 is 17 residues long. Per germline, CDR1 MNHEY and CDR2 SMNVEV (reference sequence). The CDR3 nucleotides are TGTGCCAGCAGAGAAGCGGGTGGGGGGGCAAAATACAATGAGCAGTTCTTC. This codes for CASREAGGGAKYNEQFF.

The chain uses TRBV28 and TRBJ1-2; 9 bases map to TRBD1. Losses at the gene ends were 5 bases for V and 5 bases for J; bases not matched to a gene: 9. Germline V CDR1 and CDR2: MDHEN, SYDVKM. CDR3 length: 15 residues. Here the CDR3 DNA reads TGTGCCAGCAGTCGGAGGGACAGGGTTCAATATGGCTACACCTTC. Translated, it gives CASSRRDRVQYGYTF.

The chain employs TRBV11-2 and TRBJ2-3; D is possibly TRBD1 (6 bases). Trimming stripped 5 bases from V and 3 bases from J, with 9 bases between. This CDR3 has 13 residues. In germline, CDR1 is SGHAT, CDR2 FQNNGV. In nucleotides, the CDR3 is TGTGCCAGCAGCCCTACAGGGACAGATACGCAGTATTTT. Its translation is CASSPTGTDTQYF.